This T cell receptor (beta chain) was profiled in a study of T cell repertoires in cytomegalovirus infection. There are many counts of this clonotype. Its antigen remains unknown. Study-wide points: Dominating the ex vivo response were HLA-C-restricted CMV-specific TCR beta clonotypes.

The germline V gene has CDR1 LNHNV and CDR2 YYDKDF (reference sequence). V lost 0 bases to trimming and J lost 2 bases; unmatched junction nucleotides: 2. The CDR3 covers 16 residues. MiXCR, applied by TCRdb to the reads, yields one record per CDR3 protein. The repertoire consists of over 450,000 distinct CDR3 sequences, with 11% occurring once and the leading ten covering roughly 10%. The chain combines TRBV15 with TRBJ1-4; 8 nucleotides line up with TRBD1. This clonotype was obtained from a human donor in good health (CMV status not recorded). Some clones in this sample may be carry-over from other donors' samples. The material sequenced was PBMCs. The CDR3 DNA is TGTGCCACCAGCAGAGATCACAGGGGGACTAATGAAAAACTGTTTTTT. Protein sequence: CATSRDHRGTNEKLFF.